This T cell receptor (beta chain) was identified in a study of cytomegalovirus exposure and HLA in healthy donors. Study-wide results and limits: Cytomegalovirus association was listed for 150 to 200 TCR beta chains. When presence/absence was analysed, sequencing depth was taken to be roughly uniform across donors. Likely technical artifact: a cluster of highly shared sequence variants. Some segments of the V type, notably TRBV6-2 and TRBV6-3, were excluded as indistinguishable.

PCR was performed using 60 Vbeta and 13 Jbeta primers. Only in-frame clones appear in the TCRdb table, and some are missing; sequencing was by immunoSEQ multiplex PCR. There are approximately 100,000 clones in the sample; 78% occur only once, and 4.1% lies in the top ten. Points on this clone: What it binds is unknown.

The CDR3 loop spans 16 amino acids. The junction had 6 bases not matched to a gene; V was cut back by 1 base and J by 8 bases. The germline V gene encodes CDR1 MNHNS and CDR2 SASEGT. The V gene is TRBV6-1, the J gene TRBJ2-1, with TRBD2 matching over 12 bases. This clonotype originated in a woman in her thirties or forties in good health and CMV-seropositive. The sequenced material came from PBMCs. The CDR3 reads CASSEGLAGGPYEQFF. CDR3 DNA: TGTGCCAGCAGTGAAGGGCTAGCGGGAGGGCCCTATGAGCAGTTCTTC.